Below, 28 T cell receptor beta chains from the same sample are listed, as sequenced in a study of CD8+ T cells in alopecia areata. CD25+CD127- cells were obtained by sorting CD4+ cells, for roughly 5 patients. Following RNA extraction, reverse transcription yielded cDNA that acted as the sequencing template. Using immunoSEQ multiplex PCR, the repertoire was profiled, and TCRdb retains in-frame clones only, with some absent. The top ten hold 3% to 4.5% of the sample, which has more than 11,000 clones, 45% to 60% seen once. What was sequenced was CD4+ Tregs sorted from blood. These receptors came from a human donor with alopecia areata.

The chain has TRBV6-1 and TRBJ2-1; 7 bases align to TRBD2. CDR3 length: 12 residues. Germline V gene lookup returns CDR1 MNHNS and CDR2 SASEGT. With V trimmed by 6 bases and J by 9 bases, 5 bases remained unmatched. The CDR3 nucleotides read TGTGCCAGCAGGGGGGGGACGGGTGAGCAGTTCTTC. Translated: CASRGGTGEQFF.

This clone came up a few times. The V call is TRBV4-1, the J call TRBJ2-1, with 12 nucleotides matching TRBD2. The CDR3 length is 16 residues. After removal of 0 bases from V and 10 bases from J, the junction contained 7 bases not matched to a gene. Germline CDR1 MGHRA, CDR2 YSYEKL. In DNA, the CDR3 is TGCGCCAGCAGCCAAGATTGGACTAGCGGGATTTTCGAGCAGTTCTTC. The encoded protein is CASSQDWTSGIFEQFF.

This clone was picked up a small number of times. J is TRBJ2-2 and V is TRBV6-5, with 11 bases identical to TRBD1. Losses at the gene ends were 3 bases for V and 5 bases for J; bases not matched to a gene: 5. This CDR3 spans 16 amino acids. Per germline, CDR1 MNHEY and CDR2 SVGAGI. DNA for the CDR3: TGTGCCAGCAGTTATTGGGGGACAGGGGGAACCGGGGAGCTGTTTTTT. This gives the protein CASSYWGTGGTGELFF.

This clone appeared a few times. The V gene is TRBV14, the J gene TRBJ1-1; D gene uncertain. CDR1 is SGHDN, CDR2 FVKESK, per germline. The V gene lost 0 bases and the J gene lost 6 bases, with 8 bases spanning the gap. This CDR3 region has 13 residues. CDR3 DNA: TGTGCCAGCAGCCAAGACCCTAGGGCTGAAGCTTTCTTT. It is translated as CASSQDPRAEAFF.

V is TRBV5-1 and J is TRBJ1-5, with 8 bases lining up with TRBD1. Unmatched junction bases numbered 15, after V lost 1 base and J lost 3 bases. The CDR3 extends over 19 amino acids. CDR1 SGHRS and CDR2 YFSETQ come from the germline V gene. CDR3 in amino acids: CASSLLPASRTGPNQPQHF. DNA of the CDR3: TGCGCCAGCAGCTTGTTACCCGCCTCCAGGACAGGGCCCAATCAGCCCCAGCATTTT.

This sequence joins TRBV27 and TRBJ2-3; D remains ambiguous. V was clipped by 6 bases and J by 0 bases, with 13 bases between them. CDR3 size: 15 residues. Per the germline V gene, CDR1 is MNHEY and CDR2 is SMNVEV (reference sequence). The CDR3 sequence is CASRSVGSSTDTQYF. The DNA of the CDR3 is TGTGCCAGCAGAAGTGTCGGTTCTAGCACAGATACGCAGTATTTT.

Remarks on this clone: At one end, the junction sequence differs from germline, possibly due to a read error. In the same sample, other DNA sequences code for this CDR3. For the CDR3, the DNA is TGCGCCAGCTGGCGGAGAACAGGGGTCTTGAACACTGAAGCTTTCTTT. Its translation is CASWRRTGVLNTEAFF. The chain has TRBV18 and TRBJ1-1; 7 bases are a match to TRBD1. The V gene's germline CDR1 is KGHSH and CDR2 LQKENI. The CDR3 length is 16 residues.

The sample holds one count of this clone. This chain connects TRBV6-1 to TRBJ2-3; maybe TRBD2 (5 bases). The CDR3 totals 14 residues. Germline V gene sequence: CDR1 MNHNS, CDR2 SASEGT. Trimming pared 2 bases from V and 5 bases from J, leaving 11 bases between. CDR3 nucleotides: TGTGCCAGCAGTGAAAGAAGGGAGAGAGATACGCAGTATTTT. It encodes CASSERRERDTQYF.

This clone was seen a few times. DNA for the CDR3: TGTGCCAGCAGTTTATTCTGGACAGACGGCTATGGCTACACCTTC. Its protein product is CASSLFWTDGYGYTF. This chain joins TRBV27 and TRBJ1-2, with D perhaps TRBD1 (6 bases). The V end was cut by 1 base, the J end by 4 bases, with 13 bases between. The length of the CDR3 is 15 residues. Germline V gives CDR1 MNHEY, CDR2 SMNVEV (reference sequence).

Regarding this clone: The junction departs from germline at one end; a sequencing error may be responsible. The rearrangement links TRBV4-1 to TRBJ1-2, with TRBD1 matching 9 bases. CDR3 length: 14 residues. CDR1 is MGHRA, CDR2 YSYEKL, per germline. This chain's CDR3 is CASRQRTGEGGYTF. The CDR3 DNA reads as TGTGCCAGCAGGCAACGGACAGGGGAAGGGGGCTACACCTTC.

The J gene is TRBJ1-2, the V gene TRBV27; D is possibly TRBD1 (6 bases). Germline-derived CDR1 and CDR2 are MNHEY and SMNVEV (reference sequence). V was trimmed by 5 bases and J by 6 bases, leaving 25 bases between them. The CDR3 runs to 17 residues. CDR3 nucleotides: TGTGCCAGCAGTCCCTCGTGGTCAGGGGTTGAGGGGAATGGCTACACCTTC. This sequence encodes CASSPSWSGVEGNGYTF.

CDR3 nucleotides: TGCAGCGTTGGTCGGAACTCCTACAATGAGCAGTTCTTC. This codes for CSVGRNSYNEQFF. The chain combines TRBV29-1 with TRBJ2-1; D unclear. The CDR3 extends over 13 amino acids. V lost 4 bases and J 0 bases, leaving 7 bases between the germline ends. Germline CDR1 reads SQVTM; CDR2 reads ANQGSEA.

This clone was picked up a small number of times. The V and J genes are TRBV19 and TRBJ1-1; no definite D call. The CDR3 has 12 residues. With 5 bases removed from V and 4 bases from J, the gap between germline ends came to 8 bases. Germline values: CDR1 LNHDA, CDR2 SQIVND (reference sequence). CDR3 loop: CASSRGGTEAFF. CDR3 coding DNA: TGTGCCAGTAGTCGAGGAGGCACTGAAGCTTTCTTT. Variable domain in full (rest from reference TRBV19 and TRBJ1-1): DGGITQSPKYLFRKEGQNVTLSCEQNLNHDAMYWYRQDPGQGLRLIYYSQIVNDFQKGDIAEGYSVSREKKESFPLTVTSAQKNPTAFYLCASSRGGTEAFFGQGTRLTVV.

As regards this clone: The junction and the germline gene differ at one end; a read error may be behind it. This sequence joins TRBV5-1 and TRBJ2-7; TRBD2 aligns across 8 bases. CDR3 length: 13 residues. Germline V gene sequence: CDR1 SGHRS, CDR2 YFSETQ. CDR3: CASSSLGRAEKYF. For the CDR3, the DNA is TGCGCCAGCAGCTCTCTCGGGAGGGCCGAGAAGTACTTC.

V is TRBV4-1 and J is TRBJ2-1; D remains unclear. This CDR3 has 13 amino acids. Deletions cut 4 bases from V and 3 bases from J, with 7 bases between. Germline-derived CDR1 and CDR2 are MGHRA and YSYEKL. In DNA form, the CDR3 reads TGCGCCAGCAGCCGCGGTGTCTACAATGAGCAGTTCTTC. This codes for CASSRGVYNEQFF.

V usage is TRBV18 and J usage is TRBJ2-1; D is ambiguous. Trimming took off 3 bases at V and 3 bases at J, with 12 bases between the two ends. The length of the CDR3 is 15 residues. The V gene's germline CDR1 is KGHSH and CDR2 LQKENI. CDR3 sequence reads: CASSPGGNIYNEQFF. In DNA form, the CDR3 reads TGTGCCAGCTCACCGGGCGGCAACATCTACAATGAGCAGTTCTTC.

This clone turned up a few times. This chain connects TRBV6-5 to TRBJ1-2; D remains ambiguous. Germline V gene sequence: CDR1 MNHEY, CDR2 SVGAGI. V was clipped by 0 bases and J by 5 bases, with 10 bases between them. The CDR3 sequence is 14 residues long. CDR3 nucleotides: TGTGCCAGCAGTTACTCAGGCGGAGTATATGGCTACACCTTC. Residues: CASSYSGGVYGYTF.

This clone has more than one count but fewer than ten. The chain couples TRBV7-9 to TRBJ1-6, with D possibly being TRBD1 (5 bases). Deletions cut 6 bases from V and 7 bases from J, with 13 bases between. Germline V gene data show CDR1 as SEHNR and CDR2 as FQNEAQ (reference sequence). This CDR3 has 14 amino acids. CDR3 sequence (DNA): TGTGCCAGCAGGGCCGGGACCCAGAATTCACCCCTCCACTTT. Its translation is CASRAGTQNSPLHF. The full variable domain, its missing parts supplied by reference TRBV7-9 and TRBJ1-6, is DTGVSQNPRHKITKRGQNVTFRCDPISEHNRLYWYRQTLGQGPEFLTYFQNEAQLEKSRLLSDRFSAERPKGSFSTLEIQRTEQGDSAMYLCASRAGTQNSPLHFGNGTRLTVT.

The CDR3 DNA sequence: TGTGCCAGCAGCCGAATTCGAACTAAGGGGGAGACCCAGTACTTC. The encoded protein is CASSRIRTKGETQYF. The rearrangement links TRBV11-3 to TRBJ2-5; a possible D gene is TRBD1 (5 bases). Trimming took 5 bases from V and 5 from J, leaving 18 bases between them. The CDR3 runs to 15 residues. CDR1 and CDR2 (germline): SGHNT, YENEEA.

V usage is TRBV30 and J usage is TRBJ1-6; D is uncertain. This CDR3 region has 12 residues. The V and J ends lost 4 bases and 7 bases respectively, with 8 bases between them. In germline, CDR1 is GTSNPN, CDR2 SVGIG (reference sequence). CDR3 nucleotides: TGTGCCTGGAAAGCGGAAAATTCACCCCTCCACTTT. This sequence encodes CAWKAENSPLHF.

This clone was seen a handful of times. V and J are TRBV7-9 and TRBJ1-1; the D is unclear. V lost 5 bases and J 8 bases, leaving 12 bases between the germline ends. CDR3 length equals 12 residues. Germline-derived CDR1 and CDR2 are SEHNR and FQNEAQ (reference sequence). The CDR3 sequence is CASSQGRTEAFF. The CDR3 DNA reads as TGTGCCAGCAGCCAAGGACGGACGGAAGCTTTCTTT. Together with reference TRBV7-9 and TRBJ1-1, the CDR3 gives the full variable domain: DTGVSQNPRHKITKRGQNVTFRCDPISEHNRLYWYRQTLGQGPEFLTYFQNEAQLEKSRLLSDRFSAERPKGSFSTLEIQRTEQGDSAMYLCASSQGRTEAFFGQGTRLTVV.

The rearrangement joins TRBV10-2 to TRBJ2-4; no clear D. The CDR3 is 12 residues long. Deletions cut 4 bases from V and 7 bases from J, with 8 bases between. CDR1 and CDR2 (germline): WSHSY, SAAADI. The CDR3 sequence is CASSGTRNIQYF. The CDR3, as DNA: TGCGCCAGCAGTGGGACCAGGAACATTCAGTACTTC.

The chain uses TRBV19 and TRBJ1-1; D not certain. V was clipped by 2 bases and J by 0 bases, with 4 bases between them. CDR1 is LNHDA and CDR2 is SQIVND in the germline V gene (reference sequence). This CDR3 region has 13 residues. This CDR3 is CASSIKMNTEAFF. The CDR3 bases are TGTGCCAGTAGTATAAAGATGAACACTGAAGCTTTCTTT.

The chain joins TRBV7-8 to TRBJ2-7; 11 bases are shared with TRBD2. The CDR3 spans 17 residues. Unmatched junction bases numbered 12, after V lost 7 bases and J lost 1 base. Germline lookup yields CDR1 SGHVS and CDR2 FQNEAQ. CDR3 coding DNA: TGTGCCAGCACCCTGGAATCCGGACTAGCGGGTTCCTACGAGCAGTACTTC. This translates into CASTLESGLAGSYEQYF.

The sample holds one count of this clone. This specimen includes other DNA sequences encoding the same CDR3. The rearrangement links TRBV2 to TRBJ1-2; possible D gene TRBD1, 5 bases. CDR3 length: 14 amino acids. The germline CDR1 and CDR2 sequences are SNHLY and FYNNEI. With 4 bases removed from V and 4 bases from J, the gap between germline ends came to 13 bases. In nucleotides, the CDR3 is TGTGCCAGCAGTGCCAGACGGGACTCCTATGGCTACACCTTC. This translates into CASSARRDSYGYTF. The full variable domain, rest sourced from reference TRBV2 and TRBJ1-2, is EPEVTQTPSHQVTQMGQEVILRCVPISNHLYFYWYRQILGQKVEFLVSFYNNEISEKSEIFDDQFSVERPDGSNFTLKIRSTKLEDSAMYFCASSARRDSYGYTFGSGTRLTVV.

CDR3 sequence: CASSPAGDEQFF. As DNA, the CDR3 is TGTGCCAGCAGCCCAGCGGGGGATGAGCAGTTCTTC. The chain employs TRBV7-8 and TRBJ2-1; 8 bases are a match to TRBD2. The V gene's germline CDR1 is SGHVS and CDR2 FQNEAQ. The CDR3 loop spans 12 amino acids. Trimming at V came to 5 bases and at J to 8 bases, leaving 2 bases not matched to a gene.

The rearrangement joins TRBV19 to TRBJ2-1, with D perhaps matching TRBD1 (5 bases). V was cut by 3 bases and J by 7 bases, with 22 bases left in between. CDR1 and CDR2 from the germline V gene are LNHDA and SQIVND (reference sequence). The length of the CDR3 is 17 residues. CDR3 sequence (DNA): TGTGCCAGTAGTATGCCTCGCAGGTCTGGGGCACCTAATGAGCAGTTCTTC. Translated, it gives CASSMPRRSGAPNEQFF.

This sequence joins TRBV28 and TRBJ2-3, with 7 bases that match TRBD2. The V gene end was trimmed by 8 bases and the J gene end by 1 base; junction bases not matched to a gene: 9. Germline CDR1 is MDHEN and CDR2 is SYDVKM. CDR3 length: 15 residues. The CDR3 sequence is CASGNSGHRTDTQYF. CDR3 DNA sequence: TGTGCCAGCGGTAATAGCGGGCATCGCACAGATACGCAGTATTTT.